What follows are 29 T cell receptor beta chains derived from one specimen sequenced in a study. Using its own MiXCR run on the 5' RACE reads, TCRdb lists one record per CDR3 protein. The sample contains tens of thousands of distinct CDR3 sequences, over 25% of which appear only once. The sequencing input was memory CD4+ T cells sorted from a lymph node. The subset is: memory CD4+ T cells, CD4+CD45RO+CD25-. These receptors originate from a female donor with breast cancer.

About this clonotype: An end of the junction differs from the germline gene, which may be a read error. The chain couples TRBV24-1 to TRBJ2-2; 12 bases line up with TRBD2. CDR1 and CDR2 from the germline V gene are KGHDR and SFDVKD. The CDR3 is made up of 14 amino acids. The CDR3 sequence is CTTRATSGSVELFF. CDR3 nucleotides: TGTACCACCAGGGCGACTAGCGGGAGCGTGGAGCTGTTTTTT.

Concerning this clonotype: The junction shows a germline mismatch at one end, possibly a read error. The V call is TRBV5-4, the J call TRBJ2-1; TRBD2 is a possible D gene (6 bases). CDR1 is SGHNT, CDR2 YYREEE, per germline (reference sequence). The CDR3 runs 16 residues. The CDR3 DNA follows: TGTGCCAGCAGTTCGGGACTCGCCAGCTCCTACAATGGGCAGTTCTTC. The encoded protein is CASSSGLASSYNGQFF.

This rearrangement joins TRBV9 to TRBJ2-3; D gene unclear. The CDR3 extends over 14 amino acids. Germline V gives CDR1 SGDLS, CDR2 YYNGEE. Deletions cut 0 bases from V and 5 bases from J, with 10 bases between. CDR3 protein: CASSVGSVRDTQYF. The CDR3, as DNA: TGTGCCAGCAGCGTAGGGAGCGTCAGAGATACGCAGTATTTT.

This chain links TRBV20-1 with TRBJ1-1; possibly TRBD1 for D (6 bases). This CDR3 has 15 amino acids. CDR1 is DFQATT and CDR2 is SNEGSKA in the germline V gene (reference sequence). Trimming pared 2 bases from V and 0 bases from J, leaving 13 bases between. CDR3 in DNA: TGCAGTGCTAGAAATGCGGGGGGCATGAACACTGAAGCTTTCTTT. Its protein is CSARNAGGMNTEAFF.

The chain recombines TRBV7-9 with TRBJ2-1; D might be TRBD2 (5 bases). From germline, CDR1 is SEHNR and CDR2 FQNEAQ (reference sequence). The CDR3 has 15 amino acids. V was trimmed by 0 bases and J by 3 bases, leaving 9 bases between them. CDR3 bases: TGTGCCAGCAGCTTAGCGACGGGAAGCTACAATGAGCAGTTCTTC. Amino acid sequence: CASSLATGSYNEQFF. The full variable domain, in which reference TRBV7-9 and TRBJ2-1 provide the parts outside the CDR3, is DTGVSQNPRHKITKRGQNVTFRCDPISEHNRLYWYRQTLGQGPEFLTYFQNEAQLEKSRLLSDRFSAERPKGSFSTLEIQRTEQGDSAMYLCASSLATGSYNEQFFGPGTRLTVL.

This clonotype has a handful of counts. The chain recombines TRBV4-1 with TRBJ1-5; D uncertain. Germline V gene data show CDR1 as MGHRA and CDR2 as YSYEKL. The CDR3 is 13 amino acids. V was shortened by 2 bases and J by 9 bases, with 11 bases between the two germline ends. The CDR3 protein is CASSQSYRGPQHF. The DNA of the CDR3 is TGCGCCAGCAGCCAAAGCTACCGAGGGCCCCAGCATTTT.

In this sample, this clonotype turned up once. The V gene is TRBV7-9, the J gene TRBJ2-1; 9 positions agree with TRBD2. The CDR3 covers 14 residues. V shed 2 bases, J shed 6 bases, and the junction held 2 bases outside the gene matches. Germline V gene lookup returns CDR1 SEHNR and CDR2 FQNEAQ (reference sequence). CDR3 sequence (DNA): TGTGCCAGCAGCTTAAGCGGGGGGCCCAATGAGCAGTTCTTC. Translated, it gives CASSLSGGPNEQFF.

The sample holds a few counts of this clonotype. The V and J genes are TRBV7-9 and TRBJ1-1, with 7 bases fitting TRBD1. This CDR3 is built from 12 residues. The germline gives CDR1 SEHNR, CDR2 FQNEAQ (reference sequence). The junction had 0 bases not matched to a gene; V was cut back by 0 bases and J by 8 bases. For the CDR3, the DNA is TGTGCCAGCAGCTTAGCGGGACAGGAAGCTTTCTTT. Amino acid sequence: CASSLAGQEAFF.

The CDR3 here is CASSLTSLGHQFF. CDR3 bases: TGCGCCAGCAGCTTGACTAGCTTAGGTCATCAGTTCTTC. The chain employs TRBV5-1 and TRBJ2-1, with a tentative D call TRBD2 (6 bases). CDR1 SGHRS and CDR2 YFSETQ come from the germline V gene. The CDR3 length is 13 residues. V shed 1 base and J shed 13 bases, with 15 bases lying between them.

The CDR3 nucleotides read TGTGCCAGCTCACCCCAGACAGGGGAGGAGGGCTACACCTTC. Amino acids: CASSPQTGEEGYTF. V gene TRBV18 combines with J gene TRBJ1-2, with 8 bases lining up with TRBD1. Germline CDR1 is KGHSH and CDR2 is LQKENI. The V segment lost 3 bases and the J segment 8 bases; nucleotides outside the gene matches: 8. This CDR3 comprises 14 residues. The full variable domain, rest sourced from reference TRBV18 and TRBJ1-2, is NAGVMQNPRHLVRRRGQEARLRCSPMKGHSHVYWYRQLPEEGLKFMVYLQKENIIDESGMPKERFSAEFPKEGPSILRIQQVVRGDSAAYFCASSPQTGEEGYTFGSGTRLTVV.

With regard to this clonotype: Compared with germline, one end of the junction differs, possibly owing to a read error. The CDR3 region is CASSQGQSTGTQYF. DNA of the CDR3: TGCGCCAGCAGCCAAGGACAAAGCACAGGTACGCAGTATTTT. The V gene is TRBV5-1, the J gene TRBJ2-3; weak D call: TRBD1 (5 bases). CDR3 size: 14 residues. From germline, CDR1 is SGHRS and CDR2 YFSETQ.

In nucleotides, the CDR3 is TGTGCCAGCAGCGACTGGACGGGAGCCTACGAGCAGTACTTC. Translation: CASSDWTGAYEQYF. The chain uses TRBV21-1 and TRBJ2-7; the listed D gene, TRBD2, was not tested against the DNA. TRBV21-1 is a pseudogene locus. The CDR3 is 14 residues long.

This chain uses TRBV24-1 with TRBJ1-5, with 8 bases matching TRBD1. The length of the CDR3 is 14 residues. Germline CDR1 reads KGHDR; CDR2 reads SFDVKD. V was pared by 4 bases and J by 5 bases, with 3 bases of the junction left unmatched. CDR3: CATSENRGDQPQHF. For the CDR3, the DNA is TGTGCCACCAGTGAGAACAGGGGGGATCAGCCCCAGCATTTT.

This clonotype was recorded many times. This sequence joins TRBV5-4 and TRBJ2-3; no reliable D call. CDR3 length: 13 residues. The germline V gene encodes CDR1 SGHNT and CDR2 YYREEE (reference sequence). V lost 3 bases, J lost 1 base, and 6 bases lay in between. CDR3 sequence (DNA): TGTGCCAGCAGCTCCAGCGGCACAGATACGCAGTATTTT. Translated, it gives CASSSSGTDTQYF.

Only a few counts were recorded for this clonotype. This sequence joins TRBV6-5 and TRBJ2-1, with D perhaps being TRBD1 or TRBD2 (5 bases each). V was pared by 2 bases and J by 8 bases, with 16 bases between. The CDR3 sequence is 15 residues long. Germline V CDR1 and CDR2: MNHEY, SVGAGI. The CDR3 sequence is CASSYAPGSVDEQFF. DNA of the CDR3: TGTGCCAGCAGTTACGCGCCAGGGAGCGTTGATGAGCAGTTCTTC.

The rearrangement links TRBV10-3 to TRBJ2-1; 14 positions match TRBD2. V lost 1 base and J lost 7; bases outside the gene matches: 3. The CDR3 loop spans 16 amino acids. Per the germline V gene, CDR1 is ENHRY and CDR2 is SYGVKD. The CDR3 reads CAISEFGTSGGNEQFF. In DNA form, the CDR3 reads TGTGCCATCAGTGAGTTTGGGACTAGCGGGGGAAATGAGCAGTTCTTC.

V usage is TRBV7-3 and J usage is TRBJ2-3; 11 bases are a match to TRBD2. Germline trimming cut 3 bases from V and 2 bases from J; bases unmatched to any gene: 4. Per germline, CDR1 SGHTA and CDR2 FQGTGA. CDR3 length equals 16 residues. The CDR3 region is CASSFSGGAITDTQYF. CDR3 sequence (DNA): TGTGCCAGCAGCTTTAGCGGGGGGGCGATCACAGATACGCAGTATTTT.

The table lists this clonotype with a few counts. Mismatch with germline at one junction end may stem from a read error. The chain couples TRBV20-1 to TRBJ1-5; 7 bases match TRBD1. This CDR3 is 14 amino acids long. CDR1 and CDR2 (germline): DFQATT, SNEGSKA (reference sequence). The CDR3 sequence is CGARRDSNNQPQHF. Written as DNA, the CDR3 is TGCGGTGCTAGACGGGACAGCAACAATCAGCCCCAGCATTTT.

This clonotype was observed many times. J is TRBJ2-1 and V is TRBV4-2, with 11 bases identical to TRBD2. V was clipped by 4 bases and J by 5 bases; unmatched bases: 1. Germline values: CDR1 LGHNA, CDR2 YNFKEQ. The CDR3 runs 14 residues. The CDR3 loop is CASSRGLADNEQFF. In DNA form, the CDR3 reads TGTGCCAGCAGCCGGGGACTAGCGGACAATGAGCAGTTCTTC.

This clonotype was seen a handful of times. The chain links TRBV30 to TRBJ2-3; D perhaps matches TRBD2 (6 bases). CDR3 length equals 13 residues. Looked up from germline, CDR1 is GTSNPN and CDR2 is SVGIG (reference sequence). V lost 0 bases and J 9 bases, leaving 13 bases between the germline ends. The DNA of the CDR3 is TGTGCCTGGAGTGTAGGAGGGGCTGGGACGCAGTATTTT. It yields the protein CAWSVGGAGTQYF.

The chain joins TRBV5-1 to TRBJ2-7; D is uncertain. Germline V CDR1 and CDR2: SGHRS, YFSETQ. Trimming removed 0 bases at V and 2 bases at J, with 9 bases between. The CDR3 spans 14 residues. This CDR3 reads CASSLEGSPYEQYF. The CDR3 DNA is TGCGCCAGCAGCTTGGAAGGTTCCCCCTACGAGCAGTACTTC.

This clonotype has a handful of counts. The rearrangement uses TRBV20-1 and TRBJ2-1; D is perhaps TRBD2 (5 bases). The CDR3 spans 14 residues. Germline assignment: CDR1 DFQATT and CDR2 SNEGSKA (reference sequence). The germline V and J ends were trimmed by 5 bases and 0 bases, with 11 bases remaining between them. Written as DNA, the CDR3 is TGCAGTGCTCCCGACTACCCCTCCTACAATGAGCAGTTCTTC. This translates into CSAPDYPSYNEQFF.

A word on this clonotype: A junction end diverges from the germline sequence, so it may reflect a read error. This rearrangement joins TRBV9 to TRBJ2-3; D is ambiguous. Germline V gene data show CDR1 as SGDLS and CDR2 as YYNGEE. The CDR3 loop spans 13 amino acids. The CDR3 bases are TGTGCCGGCAGCCTCCCCCCGACAGATACGCAGTATTTT. Translation: CAGSLPPTDTQYF.

The chain joins TRBV7-3 to TRBJ2-1; 11 nucleotides align to TRBD2. Germline V gene data show CDR1 as SGHTA and CDR2 as FQGTGA. This CDR3 has 14 amino acids. The V and J ends lost 5 bases and 4 bases, in that order; junction bases with no gene match: 1. CDR3 bases: TGTGCCAGCAGCGGGACTAGCGGATACAATGAGCAGTTCTTC. This encodes CASSGTSGYNEQFF.

This clonotype occurred a few times. The V and J genes are TRBV3-1 and TRBJ2-2; 11 bases align to TRBD2. CDR3 length: 17 amino acids. The trim removed 4 bases at V and 3 bases at J, leaving 7 bases unmatched. CDR1 is LGHDT and CDR2 is YNNKEL in the germline V gene (reference sequence). In DNA, the CDR3 is TGTGCCAGCAGCCCCGGGACTAGCGGCTTGTACACCGGGGAGCTGTTTTTT. As protein: CASSPGTSGLYTGELFF.

Only a few counts were recorded for this clonotype. J is TRBJ2-7 and V is TRBV5-5, with D possibly TRBD2 on 6 matching bases. The CDR3 has 14 amino acids. Germline-derived CDR1 and CDR2 are SGHKS and YYEKEE (reference sequence). The V gene lost 2 bases and the J gene lost 5 bases, with 14 bases spanning the gap. Here the CDR3 reads CASSFGGASHEQYF. Here the CDR3 DNA reads TGTGCCAGCAGCTTCGGAGGGGCAAGCCACGAGCAGTACTTC.

This clonotype was counted a few times. The genes are TRBV20-1 and TRBJ2-7; a possible D gene is TRBD2 (5 bases). This CDR3 comprises 14 residues. Germline CDR1 DFQATT, CDR2 SNEGSKA (reference sequence). V lost 6 bases and J lost 4, with 19 bases in between. The CDR3 region is CSAVATSFGYEQYF. In DNA, the CDR3 is TGCAGTGCCGTAGCCACTAGTTTTGGGTACGAGCAGTACTTC.

This chain links TRBV5-5 with TRBJ1-2; D call uncertain. Per the germline V gene, CDR1 is SGHKS and CDR2 is YYEKEE (reference sequence). V was trimmed by 0 bases and J by 0 bases, leaving 9 bases between them. The CDR3 length is 15 residues. This CDR3 reads CASSLDTVANYGYTF. CDR3 coding DNA: TGTGCCAGCAGCTTGGATACAGTAGCTAACTATGGCTACACCTTC.

This clonotype showed up just a few times. The V gene is TRBV12-3 or TRBV12-4, the J gene TRBJ2-6, with unresolved D. CDR3 length equals 16 residues. Trimming removed 4 bases at V and 2 bases at J, with 12 bases between. CDR3 sequence reads: CASSSLGGTGANVLTF. CDR3 sequence (DNA): TGTGCCAGCAGTTCCCTGGGCGGAACTGGGGCCAACGTCCTGACTTTC.